Listed here is a single T cell receptor (beta chain). This record belongs to a study of blood T cell repertoires in COVID-19. Some clones are missing from TCRdb's copy, which holds only in-frame ones; the method was immunoSEQ multiplex PCR. The table records approximately 180,000 clones, about 79% of them present only once. The junction had 12 bases not matched to a gene; V was cut back by 0 bases and J by 9 bases. The germline V gene encodes CDR1 SGHKS and CDR2 YYEKEE (reference sequence). CDR3 length equals 16 residues. The sequenced material came from PBMCs or T cells enriched from blood (not recorded which). V gene TRBV5-5 combines with J gene TRBJ2-7, with TRBD2 matching 10 bases. This receptor was identified in a man over 45 who had recovered from COVID-19. CDR3 sequence: CASSLVASGGVAGQYF. The CDR3 nucleotides are TGTGCCAGCAGCTTGGTGGCTAGCGGGGGTGTAGCGGGGCAGTACTTC.